These T cell receptor beta chains were read from a single sample in a study of T cells in Graves' hyperthyroidism and ophthalmopathy. TCRdb re-derived calls from the multiplex PCR reads in MiXCR, one entry per CDR3 protein. The repertoire includes more than 20,000 distinct CDR3 sequences, under 55% of them detected once, and about 25% sits in the top ten. Sequenced input: blood. The receptors come from a woman aged 35 to 49 with Graves' hyperthyroidism that later progressed to Graves' ophthalmopathy. CDR3s include the opening cysteine and the closing phenylalanine or tryptophan. The D gene is left open where the match is weak. Size values are once, few and many counts, or a class for expanded clones, and some rows have none.

d_call: -; clone_size: -; j_call: TRBJ1-6; v_call: TRBV2; cdr3_aa: CASSLVESPLHF; cdr3_nt: TGTGCCAGCAGTCTCGTGGAGTCACCCCTCCACTTT
d_call: -; clone_size: medium-sized; j_call: TRBJ1-3; v_call: TRBV7-3; cdr3_aa: CASSPEGPNSGNTIYF; cdr3_nt: TGTGCCAGCAGCCCTGAGGGACCGAACTCTGGAAACACCATATATTTT
d_call: TRBD2; clone_size: -; j_call: TRBJ2-1; v_call: TRBV10-3; cdr3_aa: CAIGTSGNNEQFF; cdr3_nt: TGTGCCATCGGGACTAGCGGAAACAATGAGCAGTTCTTC
d_call: -; clone_size: -; j_call: TRBJ1-1; v_call: TRBV2; cdr3_aa: CASSGRWVTEAFF; cdr3_nt: TGTGCCAGCAGTGGAAGGTGGGTCACTGAAGCTTTCTTT
d_call: -; clone_size: many; j_call: TRBJ2-5; v_call: TRBV5-1; cdr3_aa: CASSSLGGETQYF; cdr3_nt: TGCGCCAGCAGCTCTTTGGGGGGAGAGACCCAGTACTTC
d_call: -; clone_size: few; j_call: TRBJ2-3; v_call: TRBV27; cdr3_aa: CASSFFSGSTDTQYF; cdr3_nt: TGTGCCAGCAGTTTTTTTAGCGGCAGCACAGATACGCAGTATTTT
d_call: -; clone_size: medium-sized; j_call: TRBJ1-1; v_call: TRBV29-1; cdr3_aa: CSVEGPLRDTEAFF; cdr3_nt: TGCAGCGTTGAGGGACCCCTGAGGGACACTGAAGCTTTCTTT
d_call: -; clone_size: few; j_call: TRBJ1-4; v_call: TRBV29-1; cdr3_aa: CSVGEGATNEKLFF; cdr3_nt: TGCAGCGTTGGGGAGGGAGCAACTAATGAAAAACTGTTTTTT
d_call: -; clone_size: -; j_call: TRBJ2-7; v_call: TRBV2; cdr3_aa: CASSPEVYEQYF; cdr3_nt: TGTGCCAGCAGTCCCGAGGTCTACGAGCAGTACTTC
d_call: -; clone_size: many; j_call: TRBJ2-5; v_call: TRBV5-6; cdr3_aa: CASSLFGEPYF; cdr3_nt: TGTGCCAGCAGCTTGTTCGGGGAGCCGTACTTC
d_call: -; clone_size: -; j_call: TRBJ1-6; v_call: TRBV11-2; cdr3_aa: CASSHDPSYNSPLHF; cdr3_nt: TGTGCCAGCAGCCATGACCCCTCCTATAATTCACCCCTCCACTTT
d_call: -; clone_size: -; j_call: TRBJ1-1; v_call: TRBV3-1; cdr3_aa: CASTADPNTEAFF; cdr3_nt: TGTGCCAGCACAGCTGATCCGAACACTGAAGCTTTCTTT
d_call: TRBD1; clone_size: many; j_call: TRBJ2-1; v_call: TRBV5-1; cdr3_aa: CASSKGQGGTEQFF; cdr3_nt: TGCGCCAGCAGCAAGGGACAGGGGGGAACCGAGCAGTTCTTC
d_call: TRBD2; clone_size: few; j_call: TRBJ2-1; v_call: TRBV10-2; cdr3_aa: CASSGAPGLAVSSYNEQFF; cdr3_nt: TGCGCCAGCAGTGGGGCCCCGGGACTAGCGGTAAGCTCCTACAATGAGCAGTTCTTC
d_call: -; clone_size: -; j_call: TRBJ1-4; v_call: TRBV19; cdr3_aa: CASTATRVDEKLFF; cdr3_nt: TGTGCCAGTACCGCTACCAGGGTCGATGAAAAACTGTTTTTT
d_call: TRBD2; clone_size: few; j_call: TRBJ2-2; v_call: TRBV24-1; cdr3_aa: CATSDPGLADSTGELFF; cdr3_nt: TGTGCCACCAGTGATCCAGGACTAGCGGATTCCACCGGGGAGCTGTTTTTT
d_call: TRBD1; clone_size: -; j_call: TRBJ2-6; v_call: TRBV9; cdr3_aa: CASSAGQGRYGANVLTF; cdr3_nt: TGTGCCAGCAGCGCAGGACAGGGGAGGTACGGGGCCAACGTCCTGACTTTC
d_call: -; clone_size: -; j_call: TRBJ2-3; v_call: TRBV12-3/TRBV12-4; cdr3_aa: CASSLLESRTDTQYF; cdr3_nt: TGTGCCAGCAGTTTACTAGAGAGTAGGACAGATACGCAGTATTTT
d_call: -; clone_size: many; j_call: TRBJ2-1; v_call: TRBV3-1; cdr3_aa: CASSQWGYNEQFF; cdr3_nt: TGTGCCAGCAGCCAATGGGGTTACAATGAGCAGTTCTTC
d_call: -; clone_size: few; j_call: TRBJ2-7; v_call: TRBV2; cdr3_aa: CASSFLSRYEQYF; cdr3_nt: TGTGCCAGCAGTTTTTTGAGTAGGTACGAGCAGTACTTC
d_call: TRBD1; clone_size: few; j_call: TRBJ1-2; v_call: TRBV7-8; cdr3_aa: CASSSGQGGYTF; cdr3_nt: TGTGCCAGCAGCTCTGGACAGGGAGGCTACACCTTC
d_call: -; clone_size: many; j_call: TRBJ2-1; v_call: TRBV11-2; cdr3_aa: CASTTSGTAYNEQFF; cdr3_nt: TGTGCCAGCACCACAAGCGGAACAGCCTACAATGAGCAGTTCTTC
d_call: TRBD2; clone_size: -; j_call: TRBJ2-1; v_call: TRBV7-7; cdr3_aa: CASSISTSGRKRGGDEQFF; cdr3_nt: TGTGCTAGCAGCATCTCGACTAGCGGGAGGAAAAGGGGGGGTGATGAGCAGTTCTTC
d_call: TRBD1; clone_size: once; j_call: TRBJ2-1; v_call: TRBV7-3; cdr3_aa: CASSQDRVEQFF; cdr3_nt: TGTGCCAGCAGCCAAGACAGGGTTGAGCAGTTCTTC
d_call: -; clone_size: -; j_call: TRBJ2-1; v_call: TRBV24-1; cdr3_aa: CATSDYPSRDNEQFF; cdr3_nt: TGTGCCACCAGTGATTACCCGAGTAGGGACAATGAGCAGTTCTTC
d_call: -; clone_size: -; j_call: TRBJ1-2; v_call: TRBV9; cdr3_aa: CASSGGQQRINYGYTF; cdr3_nt: TGTGCCAGCAGCGGCGGACAACAGCGAATTAACTATGGCTACACCTTC
d_call: TRBD2; clone_size: -; j_call: TRBJ2-1; v_call: TRBV9; cdr3_aa: CASSDRTSGTGDLSEQFF; cdr3_nt: TGTGCCAGCAGCGATCGGACTAGCGGGACAGGGGACTTGAGTGAGCAGTTCTTC
d_call: TRBD1; clone_size: once; j_call: TRBJ1-1; v_call: TRBV20-1; cdr3_aa: CSPLGGGMNTEAFF; cdr3_nt: TGCAGCCCGCTAGGGGGCGGGATGAACACTGAAGCTTTCTTT
d_call: TRBD1; clone_size: -; j_call: TRBJ2-7; v_call: TRBV5-1; cdr3_aa: CASSLEQGARADEQYF; cdr3_nt: TGCGCCAGCAGCTTGGAGCAGGGGGCGCGTGCGGACGAGCAGTACTTC
d_call: TRBD1; clone_size: many; j_call: TRBJ2-5; v_call: TRBV6-2/TRBV6-3; cdr3_aa: CASSNLGQSRETQYF; cdr3_nt: TGTGCCAGCAGTAACCTGGGACAGTCCCGAGAGACCCAGTACTTC
d_call: TRBD1; clone_size: -; j_call: TRBJ1-6; v_call: TRBV20-1; cdr3_aa: CSAREDRVPPLHF; cdr3_nt: TGCAGTGCTAGAGAGGACAGGGTTCCACCCCTCCACTTT
d_call: TRBD2; clone_size: many; j_call: TRBJ2-1; v_call: TRBV7-3; cdr3_aa: CTSSLRAGSGRYNEQFF; cdr3_nt: TGTACCAGCAGCTTAAGGGCTGGGAGCGGGAGATACAATGAGCAGTTCTTC
d_call: -; clone_size: many; j_call: TRBJ2-3; v_call: TRBV19; cdr3_aa: CASSLPPPHTQYF; cdr3_nt: TGTGCCAGTAGCCTCCCCCCCCCCCATACGCAGTATTTT
d_call: TRBD2; clone_size: -; j_call: TRBJ2-1; v_call: TRBV7-6; cdr3_aa: CASGGGPSFEQFF; cdr3_nt: TGTGCCAGCGGCGGGGGACCTAGTTTTGAGCAGTTCTTC
d_call: TRBD1; clone_size: many; j_call: TRBJ2-2; v_call: TRBV6-1; cdr3_aa: CAIHPDRDTGELFF; cdr3_nt: TGTGCCATTCACCCGGACAGGGATACCGGGGAGCTGTTTTTT
d_call: -; clone_size: many; j_call: TRBJ2-2; v_call: TRBV6-4; cdr3_aa: CASSDRADTGELFF; cdr3_nt: TGTGCCAGCAGTGACAGGGCCGACACCGGGGAGCTGTTTTTT
d_call: TRBD1; clone_size: many; j_call: TRBJ1-4; v_call: TRBV7-8; cdr3_aa: CASSRKQGAPNEKLFF; cdr3_nt: TGTGCCAGCAGCCGCAAACAGGGGGCCCCTAATGAAAAACTGTTTTTT
d_call: TRBD1; clone_size: -; j_call: TRBJ2-7; v_call: TRBV20-1; cdr3_aa: CSARGTGGSDEQYF; cdr3_nt: TGCAGTGCTAGGGGGACAGGGGGATCGGACGAGCAGTACTTC
d_call: -; clone_size: medium-sized; j_call: TRBJ2-2; v_call: TRBV9; cdr3_aa: CASSAQGLGNTGELFF; cdr3_nt: TGTGCCAGCAGCGCACAGGGATTAGGGAACACCGGGGAGCTGTTTTTT
d_call: -; clone_size: -; j_call: TRBJ1-1; v_call: TRBV7-2; cdr3_aa: CASSLRQGRTEAFF; cdr3_nt: TGTGCCAGCAGCTTACGGCAGGGACGGACTGAAGCTTTCTTT
d_call: -; clone_size: -; j_call: TRBJ2-1; v_call: TRBV12-3/TRBV12-4; cdr3_aa: CASSGPGAYNEQFF; cdr3_nt: TGTGCCAGCAGTGGGCCTGGGGCTTACAATGAGCAGTTCTTC
d_call: TRBD1; clone_size: -; j_call: TRBJ2-7; v_call: TRBV6-5; cdr3_aa: CASASGTGLGEQYF; cdr3_nt: TGTGCCAGCGCCAGTGGGACAGGTTTGGGCGAGCAGTACTTC
d_call: TRBD2; clone_size: -; j_call: TRBJ2-1; v_call: TRBV6-4; cdr3_aa: CASSVLAGADEQFF; cdr3_nt: TGTGCCAGCAGTGTACTAGCGGGAGCGGATGAGCAGTTCTTC
d_call: TRBD2; clone_size: -; j_call: TRBJ2-7; v_call: TRBV7-2; cdr3_aa: CASIKRGTSYEQYF; cdr3_nt: TGTGCCAGCATTAAGCGGGGAACCTCCTACGAGCAGTACTTC
d_call: -; clone_size: -; j_call: TRBJ1-1; v_call: TRBV6-1; cdr3_aa: CASVSTGTEAFF; cdr3_nt: TGTGCCAGCGTCAGCACAGGGACTGAAGCTTTCTTT
d_call: -; clone_size: many; j_call: TRBJ2-3; v_call: TRBV30; cdr3_aa: CAWNPGGDTQYF; cdr3_nt: TGTGCCTGGAACCCCGGGGGAGATACGCAGTATTTT
d_call: -; clone_size: -; j_call: TRBJ2-5; v_call: TRBV20-1; cdr3_aa: CSAGNQETQYF; cdr3_nt: TGCAGTGCTGGGAACCAAGAGACCCAGTACTTC
d_call: -; clone_size: few; j_call: TRBJ1-5; v_call: TRBV2; cdr3_aa: CASSDEGQPQHF; cdr3_nt: TGTGCCAGCAGTGATGAAGGTCAGCCCCAGCATTTT
d_call: -; clone_size: -; j_call: TRBJ2-1; v_call: TRBV11-2; cdr3_aa: CASSKGVVWEQFF; cdr3_nt: TGTGCCAGCAGTAAGGGAGTTGTGTGGGAGCAGTTCTTC